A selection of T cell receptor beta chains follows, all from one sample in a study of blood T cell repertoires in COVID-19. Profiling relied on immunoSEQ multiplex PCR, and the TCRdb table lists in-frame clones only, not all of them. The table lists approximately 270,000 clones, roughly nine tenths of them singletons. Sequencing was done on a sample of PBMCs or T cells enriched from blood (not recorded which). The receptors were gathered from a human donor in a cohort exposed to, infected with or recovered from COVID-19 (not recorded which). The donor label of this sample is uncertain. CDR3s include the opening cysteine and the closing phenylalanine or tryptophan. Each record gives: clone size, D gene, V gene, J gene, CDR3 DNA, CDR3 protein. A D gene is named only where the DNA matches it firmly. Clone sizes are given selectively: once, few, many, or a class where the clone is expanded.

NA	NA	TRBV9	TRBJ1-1	TGTGCCAGCAGCGTAATCGGAATCGGGAGGAGGGGGAGAGAACTGGGACCTGAAGCTTTCTTT	CASSVIGIGRRGRELGPEAFF
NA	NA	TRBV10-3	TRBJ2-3	TGTGCCATCACGGAGGGTCTTGGGACAGATACGCAGTATTTT	CAITEGLGTDTQYF
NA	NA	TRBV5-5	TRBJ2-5	TGTGCCAGCAGCTTGTATATCGCGGCGGGAGAGACCCAGTACTTC	CASSLYIAAGETQYF
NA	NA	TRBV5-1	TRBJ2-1	TGCGCCAGCAGCTTGAGAGGGGGCAATGAGCAGTTCTTC	CASSLRGGNEQFF
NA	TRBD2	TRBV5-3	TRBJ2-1	TGTGCCAGAAGCTTGGGTTGCGGGGGAAACAATGAGCAGTTCTTC	CARSLGCGGNNEQFF
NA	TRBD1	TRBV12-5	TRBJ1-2	TGTGCTAGTGGTTTGCTGGACAGGGACTATGGCTACACCTTC	CASGLLDRDYGYTF
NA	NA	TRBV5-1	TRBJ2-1	TGCGCCAGCAGCGGGGGAGCCCTCGAGGGGGAAAGAGGGAGGCAGTTCTTC	CASSGGALEGERGRQFF
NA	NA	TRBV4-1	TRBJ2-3	TGCGCCAGCAGCCAAGCCCGGGGAAACACAGATACGCAGTATTTT	CASSQARGNTDTQYF
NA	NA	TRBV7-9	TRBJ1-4	TGTGCCAGCAGCTTCCGGGGGGGTCGTGAAAAACTGTTTTTT	CASSFRGGREKLFF
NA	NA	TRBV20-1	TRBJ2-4	TGCAGTGCTAGTCAGGACATGCGAGCCAAAAACATTCAGTACTTC	CSASQDMRAKNIQYF
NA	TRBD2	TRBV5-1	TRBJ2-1	TGCGCCAGCAGCTTGAGAGACCCTGAACTAGCGGGGGATGACAATGAGCAGTTCTTC	CASSLRDPELAGDDNEQFF
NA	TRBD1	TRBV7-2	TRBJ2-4	TGTGCCAGCAGACGTACAGGGGGCGCAGGTGGTGGCATTCAGTACTTC	CASRRTGGAGGGIQYF
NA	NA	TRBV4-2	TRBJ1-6	TGTGCCAGCAGCGAAAGACAGGTTTCACCCCTCCACTTT	CASSERQVSPLHF
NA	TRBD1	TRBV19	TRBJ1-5	TGTGCCAGTAGTATGAGTCCACAGGGGGGTCAGCCCCAGCATTTT	CASSMSPQGGQPQHF
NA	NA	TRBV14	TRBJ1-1	TGTGCCAGCAGCCAAGCTGGAGAGGCGGGGAAGAGCGGAGCTTTCTTT	CASSQAGEAGKSGAFF
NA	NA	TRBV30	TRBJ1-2	TGTGCCTGGAACGTGAGGGACACCGCCTATGGCTACACCTTC	CAWNVRDTAYGYTF
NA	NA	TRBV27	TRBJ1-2	TGTGCCAGCAGCCTGATACAGTTATTCTATGGCTACACCTTC	CASSLIQLFYGYTF
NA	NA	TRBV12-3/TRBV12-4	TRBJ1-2	TGTGCCAGCCCAAAGGAGGGCTATGGCTACACCTTC	CASPKEGYGYTF
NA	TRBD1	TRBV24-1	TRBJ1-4	TGTGCCACCAGTGATTTTGCCCCGAAGTTGGACAGGGAGAATGAAAAACTGTTTTTT	CATSDFAPKLDRENEKLFF
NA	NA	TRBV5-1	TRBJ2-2	TGCGCCAGCAGCTTGGAAGGCGGCACCGGGGAGCTGTTTTTT	CASSLEGGTGELFF
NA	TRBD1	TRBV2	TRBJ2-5	TGTGCCAGCAGATGGGACAGGGGGCAAGAGACCCAGTACTTC	CASRWDRGQETQYF
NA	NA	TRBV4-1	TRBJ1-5	TGCGCCAGCAGCCCACAGGTCTATAGCAATCAGCCCCAGCATTTT	CASSPQVYSNQPQHF
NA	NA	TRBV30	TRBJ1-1	TGTGCCTGGAGTCCCGGGGGTGTGGAAGCTTTCTTT	CAWSPGGVEAFF
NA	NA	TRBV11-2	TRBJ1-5	TGTGCCAGCAGCTTGAGCCTCAATCAGCCCCAGCATTTT	CASSLSLNQPQHF
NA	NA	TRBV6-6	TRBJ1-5	TGTGCCAGCAGTTACTCTGAGGCCAATCAGCCCCAGCATTTT	CASSYSEANQPQHF
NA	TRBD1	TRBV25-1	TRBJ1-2	TGTGCCAGCAGTGAACAGGGGGCCGTGGGCTACACCTTC	CASSEQGAVGYTF
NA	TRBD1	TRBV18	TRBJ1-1	TGTGCCAGCTCACCAGGTATGACAGGGCTCTCTGAAGCTTTCTTT	CASSPGMTGLSEAFF
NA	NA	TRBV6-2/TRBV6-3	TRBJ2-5	TGTGCCAGCAGCACCACCGGGACACTGGGGGAGACCCAGTACTTC	CASSTTGTLGETQYF
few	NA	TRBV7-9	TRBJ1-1	TGTGCCAGCAGCTTAGCGCGCCTGAGAAACACTGAAGCTTTCTTT	CASSLARLRNTEAFF
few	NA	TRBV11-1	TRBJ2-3	TGTGCCAGCAGCTTAGGAGCCCGAGCAGATACGCAGTATTTT	CASSLGARADTQYF
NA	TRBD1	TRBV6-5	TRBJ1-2	TGTGTGGAAGGGGGCAACGGTGGCTACACCTTC	CVEGGNGGYTF
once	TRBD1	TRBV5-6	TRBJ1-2	TGTGCCAGCAGTCGGGACAGGGGGAATGGCTACACCTTC	CASSRDRGNGYTF
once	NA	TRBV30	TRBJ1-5	TGTGCCTGGACCCCAGATAGCAATCAGCCCCAGCATTTT	CAWTPDSNQPQHF
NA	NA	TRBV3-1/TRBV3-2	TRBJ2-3	TGTGCCAGCAGCCAAGTAAGGGGACTCCAGTATTTT	CASSQVRGLQYF
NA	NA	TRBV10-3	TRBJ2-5	TGTGCCATCAGTGCCCCGGGGACTTTCCAAGAGACCCAGTACTTC	CAISAPGTFQETQYF
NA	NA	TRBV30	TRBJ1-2	TGTGCCTGGAGTGTCCTTAATAGGGGCGGCTACACCTTC	CAWSVLNRGGYTF
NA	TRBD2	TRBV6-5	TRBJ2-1	TGTGCCAGCAGTTACCGGTCTAGCGGGGCCCACAATGAGCAGTTCTTC	CASSYRSSGAHNEQFF
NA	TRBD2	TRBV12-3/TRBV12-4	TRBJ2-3	TGTGCCAGCAGTCTGGGAGGGGCAGATACGCAGTATTTT	CASSLGGADTQYF
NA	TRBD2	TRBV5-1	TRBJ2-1	TGCGCCAGCAGCGTGGACGGGGGGGCCGGCTACAATGAGCAGTTCTTC	CASSVDGGAGYNEQFF